The 15 T cell receptor beta chains presented below share a single source sample, sequenced in a study of response to subunit inactivated influenza vaccine. From the RT-PCR reads, TCRdb called clonotypes with MiXCR, one entry per CDR3 protein. The repertoire has fewer than 600,000 distinct CDR3 sequences, around 7.7% of them found once; the top ten carry about an eighth. The sequencing here drew on PBMCs from blood, taken roughly 24 months after vaccination. The source is a man aged 50-75 years who received an inactivated influenza vaccine.

In this sample, this clonotype turned up many times. The chain has TRBV28 and TRBJ2-1; 7 nucleotides line up with TRBD2. V trimming: 6 bases; J trimming: 3 bases; junction bases outside the gene matches: 8. Germline V gene sequence: CDR1 MDHEN, CDR2 SYDVKM. This CDR3 spans 15 amino acids. CDR3 coding DNA: TGTGCCAGCAGAGGGGACTACTCCCACTACAATGAGCAGTTCTTC. This encodes CASRGDYSHYNEQFF.

V and J are TRBV9 and TRBJ2-2; 7 positions match TRBD1. Looked up from germline, CDR1 is SGDLS and CDR2 is YYNGEE. The V and J ends lost 2 bases and 6 bases, in that order; junction bases with no gene match: 7. The length of the CDR3 is 15 residues. The CDR3 spells CASSVTGQLAGELFF. CDR3 coding DNA: TGTGCCAGCAGCGTTACGGGACAGCTAGCCGGGGAGCTGTTTTTT.

The chain joins TRBV7-7 to TRBJ2-2; possible D gene TRBD1, 5 bases. Germline V lookup: CDR1 SSHAT, CDR2 FNYEAQ (reference sequence). This CDR3 spans 13 amino acids. Trimming pared 3 bases from V and 7 bases from J, leaving 9 bases between. CDR3 sequence: CASSFTQGGELFF. The CDR3 DNA follows: TGTGCCAGCAGCTTTACCCAGGGCGGGGAGCTGTTTTTT.

This clonotype was counted only a few times. This sequence joins TRBV27 and TRBJ2-1, with 7 bases lining up with TRBD2. The CDR3 is 12 amino acids. Germline CDR1 is MNHEY and CDR2 is SMNVEV (reference sequence). V gave up 5 bases and J gave up 7 bases; unmatched junction bases: 2. CDR3 protein: CASSISGNEQFF. The CDR3 coding sequence is TGTGCCAGCAGTATTAGCGGGAATGAGCAGTTCTTC.

This clonotype occurred a few times. V is TRBV20-1 and J is TRBJ2-3, with a weak D call TRBD2 (6 bases). Germline lookup yields CDR1 DFQATT and CDR2 SNEGSKA (reference sequence). The CDR3 loop spans 14 amino acids. V lost 3 bases, J lost 5 bases, and 15 bases lay in between. Here the CDR3 DNA reads TGCAGTGCTAGGTCCGGCGGGGTGGGAGATACGCAGTATTTT. Residues: CSARSGGVGDTQYF.

This clonotype was seen a handful of times. The genes are TRBV5-1 and TRBJ2-3; 8 nucleotides agree with TRBD1. Germline V gives CDR1 SGHRS, CDR2 YFSETQ. Trimming removed 4 bases from V and 2 bases from J; junction bases left unmatched: 3. The CDR3 loop spans 14 amino acids. Written as DNA, the CDR3 is TGCGCCAGCAGCGGGGGACAGGACACAGATACGCAGTATTTT. Protein: CASSGGQDTDTQYF.

This clonotype appeared a few times. This could be a read error, since a much larger clone is one nucleotide away. The chain joins TRBV7-8 to TRBJ2-7; unclear D gene. From germline, CDR1 is SGHVS and CDR2 FQNEAQ. CDR3 length: 11 amino acids. Trimming cost V 7 bases and J 3 bases, with 7 bases left between them. Here the CDR3 DNA reads TGTGCCAGCACCCTAAACTACGAGCAGTACTTC. Its translation: CASTLNYEQYF.

A few counts support this clonotype. The rearrangement uses TRBV6-1 and TRBJ2-2; 7 bases align to TRBD1. The CDR3 runs to 17 residues. Germline values: CDR1 MNHNS, CDR2 SASEGT. V was pared by 1 base and J by 3 bases, with 8 bases of the junction left unmatched. Here the CDR3 reads CASSEGSRGPHTGELFF. DNA of the CDR3: TGTGCCAGCAGTGAAGGGTCGAGGGGGCCTCACACCGGGGAGCTGTTTTTT.

The chain employs TRBV7-9 and TRBJ2-1; 9 nucleotides agree with TRBD1. The CDR3 covers 15 residues. V dropped 6 bases and J dropped 5; count of bases not matched to a gene: 8. CDR1 and CDR2 (germline): SEHNR, FQNEAQ (reference sequence). The CDR3 spells CASSAGTGLHNEQFF. CDR3 in DNA: TGTGCCAGCAGTGCCGGGACAGGGCTACACAATGAGCAGTTCTTC.

This clonotype appeared a few times. V and J are TRBV6-2 or TRBV6-3 and TRBJ2-4, with D hard to call. Germline V gene sequence: CDR1 MNHEY, CDR2 SVGEGT. Trimming cost V 2 bases and J 7 bases, with 6 bases left between them. There are 12 residues in the CDR3. DNA for the CDR3: TGTGCCAGCAGTTACGGGGTTAACATTCAGTACTTC. It codes for CASSYGVNIQYF.

This clonotype was recorded at least ten times. The rearrangement joins TRBV7-9 to TRBJ2-7, with D tentatively TRBD1 (6 bases). Trimming stripped 1 base from V and 6 bases from J, with 16 bases between. CDR1 and CDR2 (germline): SEHNR, FQNEAQ (reference sequence). This CDR3 spans 15 amino acids. DNA of the CDR3: TGTGCCAGCAGCTTAGAGGGGGACCCCTTGGTCGAGCAGTACTTC. Translated, it gives CASSLEGDPLVEQYF.

This chain uses TRBV7-6 with TRBJ2-5, with D hard to call. The germline V gene has CDR1 SGHVS and CDR2 FNYEAQ. V lost 7 bases and J lost 6, with 9 bases in between. The CDR3 length is 11 residues. CDR3 bases: TGTGCCAGCAACAGTGGGCAGACCCAGTACTTC. Its translation is CASNSGQTQYF.

This rearrangement joins TRBV15 to TRBJ2-7; D is possibly TRBD2 (6 bases). V lost 11 bases to trimming and J lost 3 bases, with 14 bases between them. This CDR3 is built from 12 residues. Germline V gene sequence: CDR1 LNHNV, CDR2 YYDKDF (reference sequence). CDR3 nucleotide sequence: TGTGCCCCCTGGGAGGTGGTCTACGAGCAGTACTTC. This gives the protein CAPWEVVYEQYF. The variable domain in full, completed from reference TRBV15 and TRBJ2-7, reads DAMVIQNPRYQVTQFGKPVTLSCSQTLNHNVMYWYQQKSSQAPKLLFHYYDKDFNNEADTPDNFQSRRPNTSFCFLDIRSPGLGDTAMYLCAPWEVVYEQYFGPGTRLTVT.

V is TRBV4-3 and J is TRBJ2-6; no definite D call. Trimming removed 1 base at V and 1 base at J, with 11 bases between. CDR3 length: 17 residues. Germline V gene data show CDR1 as LGHNA and CDR2 as YSLEER. The CDR3: CASSQVVSRSGANVLTF. Written as DNA, the CDR3 is TGCGCCAGCAGCCAAGTGGTCTCGCGATCTGGGGCCAACGTCCTGACTTTC.

This chain uses TRBV20-1 with TRBJ2-7, with TRBD2 matching over 10 bases. V gave up 1 base and J gave up 5 bases; unmatched junction bases: 2. CDR1 is DFQATT and CDR2 is SNEGSKA in the germline V gene (reference sequence). CDR3 length: 13 residues. DNA of the CDR3: TGCAGTGCTAGAGGTGGGACTAGCGACGAGCAGTACTTC. Translated: CSARGGTSDEQYF.